The rows below give T cell receptor beta chains drawn from one sample of a study of cytomegalovirus exposure and HLA in healthy donors. The assay was immunoSEQ multiplex PCR, and TCRdb's table has in-frame clones only and misses some. This table holds about 330,000 clones, about nine tenths found once. Sequences were obtained from PBMCs. Receptor source: a woman aged 18-29 years in good health and CMV-seronegative. Each CDR3 is given with its conserved first and last residue. Each record gives: V gene, D gene, clone size, J gene, CDR3 DNA, CDR3 protein. D genes are given only for firm matches. Expanded clones get a size class; other rows say once, few or many, or leave the size out.

>TRBV18|TRBD2|.|TRBJ2-7
TGTGCCAGCTCACCCCTCTCACAGACTAGCGGGAGCGGTGAGCAGTACTTC
CASSPLSQTSGSGEQYF
>TRBV25-1|TRBD1|.|TRBJ2-5
TGTGCCAGCAGTGAGACTTCCGGGACAGGGGGGGTGATCGAGACCCAGTACTTC
CASSETSGTGGVIETQYF
>TRBV9|TRBD1|.|TRBJ1-4
TGTGCCAGCAGCGAGGGACAGGGGGGAGAAAAACTGTTTTTT
CASSEGQGGEKLFF
>TRBV5-4|TRBD2|.|TRBJ2-5
TGTGCCAGCAGCGTGGGACTAGCGCGAGAGACCCAGTACTTC
CASSVGLARETQYF
>TRBV10-3|TRBD1|.|TRBJ1-2
TGTGCCATCAAGCCCCAGGGGGGCTATGGCTACACCTTC
CAIKPQGGYGYTF
>TRBV6-5|TRBD2|.|TRBJ2-1
TGTGCCAGCAGCTCGATAGCGGGAGGGTTCAATGAGCAGTTCTTC
CASSSIAGGFNEQFF
>TRBV2|.|.|TRBJ1-3
TGTGCCAGCAGTGACTTATCCTCTGGAAACACCATATATTTT
CASSDLSSGNTIYF
>TRBV7-9|.|.|TRBJ2-7
TGTGCCTCAACCCCGAGAGAGCCAACCCACTACGAGCAGTACTTC
CASTPREPTHYEQYF
>TRBV4-2|TRBD1|.|TRBJ2-7
TGTGCCAGCAGCCAAGCAGGGGGAGAGTACGAGCAGTACTTC
CASSQAGGEYEQYF
>TRBV28|.|.|TRBJ2-7
TGTGCCAGCACCAGGGACTACGAGCAGTACTTC
CASTRDYEQYF
>TRBV4-1|.|.|TRBJ2-2
TGCGCCAGCAGGAGTCCAGGGCTTGGGGGGGAGCTGTTTTTT
CASRSPGLGGELFF
>TRBV29-1|.|.|TRBJ2-7
TGCAGCGTTGAAATTTCGGGAGTCGGCTCGAACTACGAGCAGTACTTC
CSVEISGVGSNYEQYF
>TRBV7-8|.|.|TRBJ2-1
TGTGCCAGCAGCTTATTGATGCTTGGGCGGGAAATCAATGAGCAGTTCTTC
CASSLLMLGREINEQFF
>TRBV5-4|TRBD1|.|TRBJ2-1
TGTGCCAGCAAAGACAGGGGCGTTGACAATGAGCAGTTCTTC
CASKDRGVDNEQFF
>TRBV6-5|.|.|TRBJ2-5
TGTGCCAGCAGTTATAACAGGGTTTTCCAAGAGACCCAGTACTTC
CASSYNRVFQETQYF
>TRBV27|.|.|TRBJ2-7
TGTGCCAGCAGTTTAGGAGAGTACGAGCAGTACTTC
CASSLGEYEQYF
>TRBV28|TRBD1|.|TRBJ1-4
TGTGCCAGCAGTTTACTGGACAGGGGGAGTGGAAAACTGTTTTTT
CASSLLDRGSGKLFF
>TRBV2|.|.|TRBJ2-5
TGTGCCAGCAGTGAGTCTAGCCCAAGAGAGACCCAGTACTTC
CASSESSPRETQYF
>TRBV28|.|.|TRBJ2-5
TGTGCCAGCAACCTCGGGGAGACCCAGTACTTC
CASNLGETQYF
>TRBV6-5|.|.|TRBJ1-3
TGTGCCAGCAGTGGGTCAGGAAAAGGAAACACCATATATTTT
CASSGSGKGNTIYF
>TRBV29-1|.|.|TRBJ1-1
TGCAGCGTTCAGACAGGCCCGAACACTGAAGCTTTCTTT
CSVQTGPNTEAFF
>TRBV2|TRBD1|.|TRBJ2-7
TGTGCCAGCAAAGGCGACAGGGATGGCTCCTACGAGCAGTACTTC
CASKGDRDGSYEQYF
>TRBV5-3|.|.|TRBJ1-5
TGTGCCAGATCGCGGGGAAATCAGCCCCAGCATTTT
CARSRGNQPQHF
>TRBV10-3|.|.|TRBJ2-1
TGTGCTTATAGTGAGGGGGAATACAATGAGCAGTTCTTC
CAYSEGEYNEQFF
>TRBV4-3|TRBD2|.|TRBJ2-2
TGCGCCAGCAGCCATGACGGGACTAGCGACACCGGGGAGCTGTTTTTT
CASSHDGTSDTGELFF
>TRBV2|.|.|TRBJ1-2
TGTGCCAGCAGAGTTAGCGCCTCGACTAACTATGGCTACACCTTC
CASRVSASTNYGYTF
>TRBV27|TRBD2|.|TRBJ2-2
TGTGCCAGCCGTCGGGCGGGAGGGTTGTACACCGGGGAGCTGTTTTTT
CASRRAGGLYTGELFF
>TRBV28|.|.|TRBJ2-7
TGTGCCAGCAGCTCCTCCTACGAGCAGTACTTC
CASSSSYEQYF
>TRBV10-3|.|.|TRBJ2-5
TGTGCCATCAGTGATCATATAGCGGTTCCAGAGACCCAGTACTTC
CAISDHIAVPETQYF
>TRBV9|TRBD2|once|TRBJ2-1
TGTGCCAGCAGCTCACCGGGACTAGCGGGACCTCGATCCTACAATGAGCAGTTCTTC
CASSSPGLAGPRSYNEQFF
>TRBV4-3|.|.|TRBJ1-2
TGCGCCAGCAGCCAAGGGGTGGACGGGAGATATGGCTACACCTTC
CASSQGVDGRYGYTF
>TRBV19|.|few|TRBJ1-5
TGTGCCAGTAGTTCCCCGGGGGGCAATCAGCCCCAGCATTTT
CASSSPGGNQPQHF
>TRBV15|.|.|TRBJ1-5
TGTGCCACCAGCAGAGATCGCGGCGATCAGCCCCAGCATTTT
CATSRDRGDQPQHF
>TRBV6-5|.|.|TRBJ2-7
TGTGCCAGCAGTTACGAGTCACGGGGCTCCTACGAGCAGTACTTC
CASSYESRGSYEQYF
>TRBV7-2|TRBD1|.|TRBJ2-7
TGTGCCAGCAGACATGACCCGGGACAGGGTTACGAGCAGTACTTC
CASRHDPGQGYEQYF
>TRBV7-3|.|.|TRBJ1-1
TGTGCCAGCAGCCCCCGGGGGGTTTCAGAAGCTTTCTTT
CASSPRGVSEAFF
>TRBV7-2|.|.|TRBJ1-1
TGTGCCAGCAGCTTCAGGGACATCGCTTTCTTT
CASSFRDIAFF
>TRBV28|TRBD2|few|TRBJ2-7
TGTGCCAGCAGTTTAATGGGCGGGGGAAGTGGGGAGCAGTACTTC
CASSLMGGGSGEQYF
>TRBV5-6|.|.|TRBJ1-3
TGTGCCAGCAGCCCTTGGACAGATACGACTGGAAACACCATATATTTT
CASSPWTDTTGNTIYF
>TRBV2|TRBD2|.|TRBJ2-7
TGTGCCAGCAGTGAACTAGCGGGAGACCTTACGATCTACGAGCAGTACTTC
CASSELAGDLTIYEQYF